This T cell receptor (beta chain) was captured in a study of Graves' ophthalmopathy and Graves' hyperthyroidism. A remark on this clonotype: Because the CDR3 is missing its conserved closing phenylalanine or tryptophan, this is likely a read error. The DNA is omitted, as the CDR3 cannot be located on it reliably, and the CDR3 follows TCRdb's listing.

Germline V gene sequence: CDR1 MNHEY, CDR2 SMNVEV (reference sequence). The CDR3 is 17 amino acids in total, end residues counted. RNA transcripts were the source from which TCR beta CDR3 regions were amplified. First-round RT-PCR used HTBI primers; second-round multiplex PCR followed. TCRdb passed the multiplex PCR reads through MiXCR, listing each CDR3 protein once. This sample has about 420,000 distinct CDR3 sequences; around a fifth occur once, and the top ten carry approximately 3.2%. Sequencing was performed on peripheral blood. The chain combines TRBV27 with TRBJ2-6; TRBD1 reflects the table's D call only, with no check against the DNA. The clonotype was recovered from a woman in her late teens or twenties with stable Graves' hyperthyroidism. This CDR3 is CASSRTGTGYGANVLTG.